The 22 T cell receptor beta chains reported below all come from one sample, sequenced in a study of T cells in localized non-small cell lung cancer. The protocol was immunoSEQ multiplex PCR, while the TCRdb copy is restricted to in-frame clones and leaves out a portion. This repertoire shows around 69,000 clones, roughly 90% found once; its top ten account for approximately 2%. The sequences come from peripheral blood, collected before any cancer treatment. Source of these receptors: a woman aged 35-75 years with stage I lung adenocarcinoma.

This chain joins TRBV5-1 and TRBJ1-2; 7 nucleotides agree with TRBD1. The CDR3 has 14 residues. The germline CDR1 and CDR2 sequences are SGHRS and YFSETQ. The V segment lost 1 base and the J segment 4 bases; nucleotides outside the gene matches: 4. The CDR3 DNA sequence: TGCGCCAGCAGCTTGACAGGGGACCGCTATGGCTACACCTTC. Protein product: CASSLTGDRYGYTF.

V usage is TRBV7-2 and J usage is TRBJ2-2; D could derive from TRBD1 or TRBD2 (5 bases each). CDR1 is SGHTA, CDR2 FQGNSA, per germline. This CDR3 region has 16 residues. Trimming stripped 5 bases from V and 4 bases from J, with 17 bases between. The CDR3 DNA reads as TGTGCCAGCAGCCAACGGTCAGGGACGGCCACCGGGGAGCTGTTTTTT. This gives the protein CASSQRSGTATGELFF.

As concerns this clone: Relative to the germline gene, one junction end is altered; a read error may explain this. V usage is TRBV28 and J usage is TRBJ1-1; D uncertain. The CDR3 extends over 12 amino acids. Looked up from germline, CDR1 is MDHEN and CDR2 is SYDVKM. The CDR3 is CASSLRGTEAFF. DNA for the CDR3: TGTGCCAGTAGTTTAAGAGGGACTGAAGCTTTCTTT. The whole variable domain, remainder taken from reference TRBV28 and TRBJ1-1, is DVKVTQSSRYLVKRTGEKVFLECVQDMDHENMFWYRQDPGLGLRLIYFSYDVKMKEKGDIPEGYSVSREKKERFSLILESASTNQTSMYLCASSLRGTEAFFGQGTRLTVV.

This chain's CDR3 is CASSPGPAGYGYTF. The CDR3 DNA is TGTGCCAGCAGCCCCGGGCCGGCCGGCTATGGCTACACCTTC. The genes are TRBV5-6 and TRBJ1-2; no firm D call. Trimming removed 4 bases at V and 4 bases at J, with 14 bases between. CDR1 SGHDT and CDR2 YYEEEE come from the germline V gene. The CDR3 length is 14 residues.

The chain carries TRBV6-5 and TRBJ1-5; D gene uncertain. This CDR3 comprises 14 residues. CDR1 is MNHEY, CDR2 SVGAGI, per germline. The V and J ends lost 2 bases and 1 base respectively, with 6 bases between them. CDR3 DNA sequence: TGTGCCAGCAGTTACCCGGACAGCAATCAGCCCCAGCATTTT. This translates into CASSYPDSNQPQHF.

This clone has only one observation. The CDR3 loop is CASSEWASGSGTGELFF. The CDR3 bases are TGTGCCAGCAGTGAATGGGCTAGCGGGAGCGGCACCGGGGAGCTGTTTTTT. V and J are TRBV6-1 and TRBJ2-2; TRBD2 matches at 10 bases. The CDR3 consists of 17 residues. V lost 2 bases and J lost 4; bases outside the gene matches: 7. The germline V gene has CDR1 MNHNS and CDR2 SASEGT.

The V gene is TRBV4-2, the J gene TRBJ2-7; a weak D match, TRBD1 (5 bases). CDR1 and CDR2 from the germline V gene are LGHNA and YNFKEQ. The CDR3 is 15 residues long. V shed 0 bases and J shed 3 bases, with 12 bases lying between them. The CDR3 DNA follows: TGTGCCAGCAGCCAAGATATGCAGGGCGGCTACGAGCAGTACTTC. Its translation is CASSQDMQGGYEQYF.

This clone was recorded once. The V gene is TRBV9, the J gene TRBJ2-3; 13 nucleotides match TRBD2. The germline V gene encodes CDR1 SGDLS and CDR2 YYNGEE. The CDR3 extends over 15 amino acids. V lost 3 bases to trimming and J lost 4 bases; unmatched junction nucleotides: 2. In DNA form, the CDR3 reads TGTGCCAGCAGCGAGGGGACTAGCGGGGCAGATACGCAGTATTTT. Its protein is CASSEGTSGADTQYF.

The chain links TRBV21-1 to TRBJ1-1; TRBD1, as called in the table, went unchecked against the DNA. TRBV21-1 is a pseudogene locus. The CDR3 length is 16 residues. The CDR3 nucleotides read TGTGCCAGCAGCAAAGGAGTCAGGGGGAGAGACACTGAAGCTTTCTTT. This gives the protein CASSKGVRGRDTEAFF.

J is TRBJ1-5 and V is TRBV19; D unclear. The germline CDR1 and CDR2 sequences are LNHDA and SQIVND (reference sequence). The CDR3 runs to 14 residues. V was pared by 2 bases and J by 2 bases, with 7 bases between. The CDR3: CASSIRTGNQPQHF. For the CDR3, the DNA is TGTGCCAGTAGTATAAGGACTGGCAATCAGCCCCAGCATTTT.

The chain combines TRBV19 with TRBJ2-5; a weak D match, TRBD1 (6 bases). Trimming took 4 bases from V and 5 from J, leaving 11 bases between them. CDR1 is LNHDA and CDR2 is SQIVND in the germline V gene (reference sequence). This CDR3 comprises 13 residues. The DNA for the CDR3 is TGTGCCAGTAGTAATCAGGGGACGGAGACCCAGTACTTC. Protein product: CASSNQGTETQYF. The entire variable domain, with the rest obtained from reference TRBV19 and TRBJ2-5, is as follows: DGGITQSPKYLFRKEGQNVTLSCEQNLNHDAMYWYRQDPGQGLRLIYYSQIVNDFQKGDIAEGYSVSREKKESFPLTVTSAQKNPTAFYLCASSNQGTETQYFGPGTRLLVL.

The chain joins TRBV7-2 to TRBJ1-1, with no clear D. Germline V gives CDR1 SGHTA, CDR2 FQGNSA. Trimming removed 5 bases from V and 11 bases from J, with 18 bases in between. The CDR3 loop spans 13 amino acids. This CDR3 reads CASSPPPGREAFF. The CDR3 nucleotides read TGTGCCAGCAGCCCTCCCCCGGGTAGAGAGGCTTTCTTT.

V usage is TRBV28 and J usage is TRBJ2-7; D is possibly TRBD1 or TRBD2 (5 bases each). With 9 bases removed from V and 5 bases from J, the gap between germline ends came to 17 bases. CDR1 MDHEN and CDR2 SYDVKM come from the germline V gene. This CDR3 has 13 residues. The DNA for the CDR3 is TGTGCCAGTGGCCACGAGGGGACCCACGAGCAGTACTTC. This translates into CASGHEGTHEQYF.

V is TRBV5-5 and J is TRBJ1-1; D remains unclear. Trimming took 0 bases from V and 0 from J, leaving 12 bases between them. This CDR3 spans 16 amino acids. CDR1 and CDR2 (germline): SGHKS, YYEKEE (reference sequence). The CDR3 reads CASSLVTQTLNTEAFF. As DNA, the CDR3 is TGTGCCAGCAGCTTGGTCACTCAGACTCTGAACACTGAAGCTTTCTTT.

CDR3 in DNA: TGTGCCAGCAGCTTGGTCATAAACACCGGGGAGCTGTTTTTT. Amino acids: CASSLVINTGELFF. The rearrangement joins TRBV5-5 to TRBJ2-2; D unclear. This CDR3 is built from 14 residues. Trimming stripped 0 bases from V and 2 bases from J, with 5 bases between. CDR1 SGHKS and CDR2 YYEKEE come from the germline V gene (reference sequence).

This clone was found once. The CDR3 here is CASSLQGNGYTF. The CDR3 bases are TGTGCCAGCAGCTTACAGGGCAATGGCTACACCTTC. The J gene is TRBJ1-2, the V gene TRBV5-6, with D possibly matching TRBD1 (6 bases). Germline V gene lookup returns CDR1 SGHDT and CDR2 YYEEEE. The CDR3 totals 12 residues. The germline V and J ends were trimmed by 2 bases and 6 bases, with 8 bases remaining between them.

This chain connects TRBV11-1 to TRBJ2-2; 10 bases are a match to TRBD1. From germline, CDR1 is SGHAT and CDR2 FQDESV (reference sequence). The CDR3 spans 15 residues. Trimming at V came to 6 bases and at J to 3 bases, leaving 4 bases not matched to a gene. The CDR3 sequence is CASSWTGGYTGELFF. The DNA for the CDR3 is TGTGCCAGCAGTTGGACAGGGGGGTACACCGGGGAGCTGTTTTTT.

The chain combines TRBV7-9 with TRBJ1-1; D remains unclear. The germline V gene encodes CDR1 SEHNR and CDR2 FQNEAQ (reference sequence). The CDR3 runs 13 residues. Trimming stripped 5 bases from V and 3 bases from J, with 10 bases between. CDR3 sequence (DNA): TGTGCCAGCAGCCCCACCCTTGACACTGAAGCTTTCTTT. Translation: CASSPTLDTEAFF.

The J gene is TRBJ1-1, the V gene TRBV7-9; 8 positions agree with TRBD1. Trimming cost V 5 bases and J 5 bases; bases outside gene matches: 7. Germline loops: CDR1 SEHNR, CDR2 FQNEAQ (reference sequence). The CDR3 loop spans 14 amino acids. This CDR3 reads CASSLQGARTEAFF. Written as DNA, the CDR3 is TGTGCCAGCAGCCTCCAGGGGGCGCGGACTGAAGCTTTCTTT. The full variable domain, completed using reference TRBV7-9 and TRBJ1-1, is DTGVSQNPRHKITKRGQNVTFRCDPISEHNRLYWYRQTLGQGPEFLTYFQNEAQLEKSRLLSDRFSAERPKGSFSTLEIQRTEQGDSAMYLCASSLQGARTEAFFGQGTRLTVV.

The chain recombines TRBV27 with TRBJ1-5; 7 bases map to TRBD1. V trimming: 6 bases; J trimming: 11 bases; junction bases outside the gene matches: 7. CDR1 and CDR2 from the germline V gene are MNHEY and SMNVEV (reference sequence). The CDR3 is made up of 12 amino acids. This CDR3 reads CASSSLGTAQHF. CDR3 nucleotides: TGTGCCAGCAGCTCTTTGGGGACAGCCCAGCATTTT.

This clone was found once. The chain couples TRBV28 to TRBJ1-3, with TRBD1 identical over 9 bases. V shed 0 bases and J 2 bases; nucleotides not matched to a gene: 2. Germline loops: CDR1 MDHEN, CDR2 SYDVKM. This CDR3 contains 16 residues. CDR3 region: CASSLWGQGTGNTIYF. The CDR3, as DNA: TGTGCCAGCAGTTTATGGGGACAGGGTACTGGAAACACCATATATTTT.

The V gene is TRBV18, the J gene TRBJ2-7, with a tentative D call TRBD1 (5 bases). V dropped 0 bases and J dropped 4 bases, with 19 bases sitting between them. Germline lookup yields CDR1 KGHSH and CDR2 LQKENI. The CDR3 is 17 residues long. The CDR3 here is CASSPPTPVGKGYEQYF. The CDR3 region has the DNA TGTGCCAGCTCACCACCGACCCCTGTGGGGAAGGGGTACGAGCAGTACTTC. Using reference TRBV18 and TRBJ2-7 for the parts outside the CDR3, the full variable domain is NAGVMQNPRHLVRRRGQEARLRCSPMKGHSHVYWYRQLPEEGLKFMVYLQKENIIDESGMPKERFSAEFPKEGPSILRIQQVVRGDSAAYFCASSPPTPVGKGYEQYFGPGTRLTVT.